The 9 T cell receptor beta chains below come from one sample, sequenced in a study of blood T cell repertoires in COVID-19. Some clones are missing from TCRdb's copy, which holds only in-frame ones; the method was immunoSEQ multiplex PCR. The sample holds approximately 280,000 clones; 75% to 90% are singletons and the top ten take 8% to 13%. Sequenced sample: peripheral blood. These receptors were obtained from a woman in her 70s with acute or convalescent COVID-19.

The V gene is TRBV4-1, the J gene TRBJ2-7; D might be TRBD2 (6 bases). Trimming stripped 3 bases from V and 1 base from J, with 13 bases between. The CDR3 loop spans 15 amino acids. Germline CDR1 is MGHRA and CDR2 is YSYEKL. The CDR3 sequence: CASSHPVGGSYEQYF. CDR3 bases: TGCGCCAGCAGCCACCCCGTTGGGGGGTCCTACGAGCAGTACTTC.

This rearrangement joins TRBV2 to TRBJ1-3; 7 bases agree with TRBD1. Germline trimming cut 5 bases from V and 10 bases from J; bases unmatched to any gene: 5. This CDR3 comprises 12 residues. CDR1 SNHLY and CDR2 FYNNEI come from the germline V gene. This CDR3 is CASSLQGRTIYF. The CDR3 DNA sequence: TGTGCCAGCAGTTTACAGGGGAGAACCATATATTTT.

The chain is built from TRBV2 and TRBJ1-1, with a possible D match to TRBD1 (6 bases). The V end was cut by 6 bases, the J end by 1 base, with 12 bases between. The CDR3 is made up of 14 amino acids. Germline loops: CDR1 SNHLY, CDR2 FYNNEI. As DNA, the CDR3 is TGTGCCAGCAGCTCCCAGGGACAGAACACTGAAGCTTTCTTT. Translated: CASSSQGQNTEAFF.

This chain uses TRBV19 with TRBJ1-2; D not resolved. Trimming took off 1 base at V and 4 bases at J, with 10 bases between the two ends. Germline loops: CDR1 LNHDA, CDR2 SQIVND (reference sequence). The CDR3 runs 14 residues. The CDR3 sequence is CASSIVFEVYGYTF. CDR3 nucleotides: TGTGCCAGTAGTATAGTTTTCGAGGTCTATGGCTACACCTTC.

The V call is TRBV10-3, the J call TRBJ1-6; 8 nucleotides line up with TRBD1. The V gene's germline CDR1 is ENHRY and CDR2 SYGVKD. The V gene end was trimmed by 2 bases and the J gene end by 9 bases; junction bases not matched to a gene: 9. CDR3 length: 16 residues. The CDR3: CAISEPLTGAGSPLHF. In nucleotides, the CDR3 is TGTGCCATCAGTGAGCCCCTGACAGGGGCAGGTTCACCCCTCCACTTT.

This chain joins TRBV11-2 and TRBJ2-1, with 10 positions matching TRBD2. The CDR3 length is 16 residues. V gave up 1 base and J gave up 10 bases; unmatched junction bases: 10. The germline CDR1 and CDR2 sequences are SGHAT and FQNNGV. The CDR3 DNA is TGTGCCAGCAGCTTAGTAGCCAGCGGGGGGGCCGGGGAGCAGTTCTTC. It specifies CASSLVASGGAGEQFF.

This clone occurred a few times. This CDR3 is also generated by other DNA sequences in the sample. The V and J genes are TRBV2 and TRBJ1-2, with a possible D match to TRBD1 (6 bases). CDR1 and CDR2 from the germline V gene are SNHLY and FYNNEI. V lost 5 bases and J lost 6, with 7 bases in between. The CDR3 runs 11 residues. The CDR3 region is CASSYRDGYTF. The CDR3 coding sequence is TGTGCCAGCAGTTACAGGGATGGCTACACCTTC.

CDR3 in amino acids: CASSFGSANYGYTF. CDR3 in DNA: TGTGCCAGCAGCTTCGGGTCAGCTAACTATGGCTACACCTTC. V is TRBV5-6 and J is TRBJ1-2, with D unclear. The CDR3 consists of 14 residues. The V end lost 2 bases, the J end lost 0 bases, and 8 bases lay between the germline ends. Germline loops: CDR1 SGHDT, CDR2 YYEEEE. Looking up the rest from reference TRBV5-6 and TRBJ1-2 gives the full variable domain: DAGVTQSPTHLIKTRGQQVTLRCSPKSGHDTVSWYQQALGQGPQFIFQYYEEEERQRGNFPDRFSGHQFPNYSSELNVNALLLGDSALYLCASSFGSANYGYTFGSGTRLTVV.

This chain connects TRBV6-5 to TRBJ2-4; 9 nucleotides agree with TRBD2. This CDR3 region has 16 residues. Germline V gene sequence: CDR1 MNHEY, CDR2 SVGAGI. The junction had 8 bases not matched to a gene; V was cut back by 0 bases and J by 8 bases. This chain's CDR3 is CASSYSVGGGADIQYF. The CDR3, as DNA: TGTGCCAGCAGTTACTCGGTTGGCGGGGGGGCGGACATTCAGTACTTC.